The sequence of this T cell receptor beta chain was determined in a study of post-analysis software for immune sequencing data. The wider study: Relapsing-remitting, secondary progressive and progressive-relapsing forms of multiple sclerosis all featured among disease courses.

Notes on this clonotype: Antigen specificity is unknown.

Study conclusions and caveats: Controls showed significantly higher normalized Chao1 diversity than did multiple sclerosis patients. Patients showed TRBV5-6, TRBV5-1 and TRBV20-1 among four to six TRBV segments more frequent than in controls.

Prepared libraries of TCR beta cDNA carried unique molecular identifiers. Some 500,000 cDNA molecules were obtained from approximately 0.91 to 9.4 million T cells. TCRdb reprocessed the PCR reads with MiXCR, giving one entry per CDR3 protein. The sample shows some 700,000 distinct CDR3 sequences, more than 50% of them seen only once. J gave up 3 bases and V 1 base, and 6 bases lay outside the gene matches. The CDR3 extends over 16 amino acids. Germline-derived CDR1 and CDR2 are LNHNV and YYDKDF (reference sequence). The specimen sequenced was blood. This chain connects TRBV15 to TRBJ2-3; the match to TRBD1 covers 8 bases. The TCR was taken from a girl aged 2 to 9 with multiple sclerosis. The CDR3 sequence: CATSRGGRGRTDTQYF. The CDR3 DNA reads TGTGCCACCAGCAGAGGCGGCAGGGGGCGAACAGATACGCAGTATTTT.